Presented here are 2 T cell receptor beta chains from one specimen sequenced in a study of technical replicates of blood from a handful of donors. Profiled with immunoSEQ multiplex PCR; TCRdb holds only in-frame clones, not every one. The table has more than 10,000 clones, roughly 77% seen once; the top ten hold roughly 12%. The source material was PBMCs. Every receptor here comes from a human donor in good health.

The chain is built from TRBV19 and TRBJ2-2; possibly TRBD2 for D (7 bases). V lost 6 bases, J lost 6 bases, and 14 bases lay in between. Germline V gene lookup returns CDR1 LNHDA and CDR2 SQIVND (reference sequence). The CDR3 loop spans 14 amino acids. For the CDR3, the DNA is TGTGCCAGTAGGGAAACAGGGAGGGCCGGGGAGCTGTTTTTT. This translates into CASRETGRAGELFF.

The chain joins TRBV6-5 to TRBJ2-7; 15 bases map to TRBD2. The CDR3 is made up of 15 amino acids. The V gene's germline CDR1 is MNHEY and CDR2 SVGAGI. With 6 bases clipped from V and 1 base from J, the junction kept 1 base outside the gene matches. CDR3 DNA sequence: TGTGCCAGCAGAGGGACTAGCGGGAGGTCCTACGAGCAGTACTTC. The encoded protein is CASRGTSGRSYEQYF.